This T cell receptor (beta chain) derives from a study of blood T cells in healthy people across ages. Findings and limits, study-wide: Underestimates were what the diversity estimates from one million T cells were considered to be.

The use of a sample-barcoded 5' primer and a J-beta primer mix characterized a second PCR of roughly 6 to 12 cycles. Each cDNA molecule was tagged by a template-switch adaptor with 12 random nucleotides. TCRdb re-derived calls from the 5' RACE reads in MiXCR, one entry per CDR3 protein. Altogether about 1,500,000 distinct CDR3 sequences are present, approximately 30% being singletons, with the ten largest covering roughly 8%. For this clonotype: Antigen: not known.

Trimming removed 5 bases at V and 3 bases at J, with 13 bases between. This CDR3 region has 14 residues. Germline CDR1 is SGHTA and CDR2 is FQGNSA. The receptor comes from a woman aged 30 to 39 in good health. Sample: blood. The rearrangement joins TRBV7-2 to TRBJ1-1, with D tentatively TRBD1 (6 bases). In DNA form, the CDR3 reads TGTGCCAGCAGCGTCAGGGGTGCGTACACTGAAGCTTTCTTT. Translating it yields CASSVRGAYTEAFF.